These 10 T cell receptor beta chains originate from one sample sequenced in a study of control samples from healthy donors and cancer patients. Clones were sequenced by immunoSEQ multiplex PCR, and TCRdb holds only the in-frame ones, with some missing. The table shows 60,000 to 75,000 clones, with under 85% occurring only once. The sequenced sample was blood. The origin of the receptors is a man between 60 and 70 years old in good health.

The chain uses TRBV6-5 and TRBJ2-5; 7 bases line up with TRBD2. Germline trimming cut 0 bases from V and 3 bases from J; bases unmatched to any gene: 4. CDR3 length: 15 amino acids. Germline lookup yields CDR1 MNHEY and CDR2 SVGAGI. In DNA form, the CDR3 reads TGTGCCAGCAGTTACTCGGGCGGGAGTAAAGAGACCCAGTACTTC. Translated, it gives CASSYSGGSKETQYF.

The chain carries TRBV2 and TRBJ2-1, with TRBD2 matching 9 bases. With 0 bases clipped from V and 4 bases from J, the junction kept 7 bases outside the gene matches. The germline gives CDR1 SNHLY, CDR2 FYNNEI. The CDR3 is 17 residues long. Written as DNA, the CDR3 is TGTGCCAGCAGTGAAGCGGTGGCTAGCGGGGATTACAATGAGCAGTTCTTC. It yields the protein CASSEAVASGDYNEQFF.

This chain's CDR3 is CASSQLSSPSYEQYF. CDR3 nucleotide sequence: TGTGCCAGCAGCCAACTCAGCTCCCCCTCCTACGAGCAGTACTTC. The chain uses TRBV4-2 and TRBJ2-7; D ambiguous. CDR1 is LGHNA, CDR2 YNFKEQ, per germline. V lost 2 bases to trimming and J lost 0 bases, with 11 bases between them. The CDR3 length is 15 residues.

This chain connects TRBV7-2 to TRBJ2-5, with unresolved D. This CDR3 spans 14 amino acids. V gave up 5 bases and J gave up 2 bases, with 12 bases separating them. Germline CDR1 SGHTA, CDR2 FQGNSA. As DNA, the CDR3 is TGTGCCAGCAGCCTACGACTTATACAAGAGACCCAGTACTTC. Protein: CASSLRLIQETQYF. The full variable domain, its missing parts supplied by reference TRBV7-2 and TRBJ2-5, is GAGVSQSPSNKVTEKGKDVELRCDPISGHTALYWYRQSLGQGLEFLIYFQGNSAPDKSGLPSDRFSAERTGGSVSTLTIQRTQQEDSAVYLCASSLRLIQETQYFGPGTRLLVL.

V usage is TRBV18 and J usage is TRBJ2-7, with 12 bases aligning to TRBD1. Germline V gives CDR1 KGHSH, CDR2 LQKENI. V lost 3 bases and J lost 6; bases outside the gene matches: 6. The CDR3 spans 15 residues. The CDR3 is CASSPQGQGASEQYF. CDR3 coding DNA: TGTGCCAGCTCACCCCAGGGACAGGGGGCTAGCGAGCAGTACTTC.

V is TRBV25-1 and J is TRBJ2-3, with 11 bases lining up with TRBD2. The junction had 7 bases not matched to a gene; V was cut back by 0 bases and J by 5 bases. CDR1 MGHDK and CDR2 SYGVNS come from the germline V gene. This CDR3 spans 17 amino acids. Written as DNA, the CDR3 is TGTGCCAGCAGTGAATACGGTAGCGGGAGGGCGAAAGATACGCAGTATTTT. Amino acids: CASSEYGSGRAKDTQYF.

This clone appeared once. The J gene is TRBJ2-7, the V gene TRBV29-1, with 7 bases that match TRBD1. V lost 5 bases to trimming and J lost 3 bases; unmatched junction nucleotides: 10. The germline gives CDR1 SQVTM, CDR2 ANQGSEA. The CDR3 is made up of 14 amino acids. The CDR3 here is CSVRRDSTHYEQYF. DNA of the CDR3: TGCAGCGTTCGCCGGGACAGCACACACTACGAGCAGTACTTC.

The chain links TRBV24-1 to TRBJ2-2, with D uncertain. The V end was cut by 9 bases, the J end by 8 bases, with 9 bases between. Germline V gene data show CDR1 as KGHDR and CDR2 as SFDVKD. This CDR3 has 11 residues. CDR3 nucleotides: TGTGCCACCGAAAGACTGGGGGAGCTGTTTTTT. Translating it yields CATERLGELFF.

This clone was counted between two and nine times. Other DNA sequences of this sample code for an identical CDR3. This CDR3 reads CASSTPTGELFF. DNA for the CDR3: TGTGCCAGCAGTACGCCCACCGGGGAGCTGTTTTTT. V usage is TRBV28 and J usage is TRBJ2-2; D gene unclear. Germline V CDR1 and CDR2: MDHEN, SYDVKM. This CDR3 comprises 12 residues. The V end lost 5 bases, the J end lost 4 bases, and 5 bases lay between the germline ends.

The gene calls are TRBV4-3 and TRBJ2-5; TRBD2 matches at 7 bases. The CDR3 is made up of 14 amino acids. Trimming took 2 bases from V and 4 from J; bases not matched to a gene: 4. Germline CDR1 LGHNA, CDR2 YSLEER. The CDR3 DNA sequence: TGCGCCAGCAGCCAAAGGGCTAGCGGAGAGACCCAGTACTTC. This translates into CASSQRASGETQYF.